These 20 T cell receptor beta chains were sequenced from one sample in a study of T cell responses to AZD1222 COVID-19 vaccine. The data were produced by immunoSEQ multiplex PCR, yet TCRdb's version contains in-frame clones alone and is incomplete. The repertoire holds about 140,000 clones, with about 94% as singletons. The sample in question was peripheral blood, obtained 28 days after the second AZD1222 dose. The receptors come from an adult who received the AZD1222 COVID-19 vaccine.

V usage is TRBV7-2 and J usage is TRBJ2-3; a weak D match, TRBD2 (5 bases). Germline-derived CDR1 and CDR2 are SGHTA and FQGNSA. CDR3 length: 14 amino acids. Trimming took 5 bases from V and 3 from J, leaving 12 bases between them. The CDR3 region has the DNA TGTGCCAGCAGCCGGGATTTCGGTACAGATACGCAGTATTTT. Protein: CASSRDFGTDTQYF.

The J gene is TRBJ1-4, the V gene TRBV11-1, with D perhaps TRBD1 (6 bases). V lost 5 bases to trimming and J lost 6 bases, with 16 bases between them. The CDR3 is 15 residues long. Germline loops: CDR1 SGHAT, CDR2 FQDESV (reference sequence). CDR3 nucleotide sequence: TGTGCCAGCAGCCCCCGGCGGGGGGGCCATGAAAAACTGTTTTTT. Translating it yields CASSPRRGGHEKLFF.

This clone was observed a handful of times. The chain carries TRBV7-9 and TRBJ2-5; the match to TRBD1 covers 8 bases. Germline V gene lookup returns CDR1 SEHNR and CDR2 FQNEAQ (reference sequence). The CDR3 totals 14 residues. The J segment lost 7 bases and the V segment lost 6 bases, leaving 10 bases of the junction unmatched. The CDR3 nucleotides read TGTGCCAGCAGGCGAGGACAGGGAGTAGGGACCCAGTACTTC. This translates into CASRRGQGVGTQYF.

This rearrangement joins TRBV9 to TRBJ1-2, with D possibly TRBD1 on 5 matching bases. V was pared by 4 bases and J by 4 bases, with 17 bases between. CDR3 length: 15 residues. Germline V CDR1 and CDR2: SGDLS, YYNGEE. CDR3: CASSPHGREGYGYTF. The CDR3, as DNA: TGTGCCAGCAGCCCACATGGCAGGGAAGGCTATGGCTACACCTTC.

The rearrangement links TRBV15 to TRBJ2-1; unclear D gene. Deletions cut 0 bases from V and 2 bases from J, with 11 bases between. CDR1 is LNHNV, CDR2 YYDKDF, per germline (reference sequence). The length of the CDR3 is 16 residues. CDR3 DNA: TGTGCCACCAGCAGAGATCGGAGCGAACCCTACAATGAGCAGTTCTTC. As protein: CATSRDRSEPYNEQFF. Filled out from reference TRBV15 and TRBJ2-1, the complete variable domain reads DAMVIQNPRYQVTQFGKPVTLSCSQTLNHNVMYWYQQKSSQAPKLLFHYYDKDFNNEADTPDNFQSRRPNTSFCFLDIRSPGLGDTAMYLCATSRDRSEPYNEQFFGPGTRLTVL.

The rearrangement joins TRBV6-5 to TRBJ1-2; TRBD1 agrees at 7 bases. Unmatched junction bases numbered 7, after V lost 4 bases and J lost 2 bases. In germline, CDR1 is MNHEY, CDR2 SVGAGI. This CDR3 has 15 amino acids. The DNA for the CDR3 is TGTGCCAGCAGTTTTCACAGGGGAGGGAACTATGGCTACACCTTC. Its translation: CASSFHRGGNYGYTF.

This chain uses TRBV4-3 with TRBJ1-4; D unresolved. The CDR3 is made up of 14 amino acids. Germline CDR1 reads LGHNA; CDR2 reads YSLEER. V lost 1 base to trimming and J lost 8 bases, with 11 bases between them. CDR3 DNA: TGCGCCAGCAGCCAAGGGCAGGCGGAGGAAAAACTGTTTTTT. Translating gives CASSQGQAEEKLFF.

V usage is TRBV5-1 and J usage is TRBJ1-1; TRBD1 might be the D (6 bases). V was trimmed by 2 bases and J by 3 bases, leaving 8 bases between them. This CDR3 has 13 residues. Germline V lookup: CDR1 SGHRS, CDR2 YFSETQ. CDR3 sequence: CASSFKGDTEAFF. CDR3 nucleotides: TGCGCCAGCAGCTTTAAGGGGGACACTGAAGCTTTCTTT.

The rearrangement joins TRBV5-1 to TRBJ2-3; 7 bases fit TRBD2. The CDR3 has 15 amino acids. J gave up 5 bases and V 2 bases, and 8 bases lay outside the gene matches. From germline, CDR1 is SGHRS and CDR2 YFSETQ. The CDR3: CASSFASGEVDTQYF. CDR3 bases: TGCGCCAGCAGCTTCGCCAGCGGGGAAGTAGATACGCAGTATTTT.

J is TRBJ2-5 and V is TRBV12-3 or TRBV12-4; D gene unclear. The length of the CDR3 is 13 residues. Trimming shortened V by 1 base and J by 7 bases, and 10 bases separated the two germline ends. CDR3 region: CASSLGGGGTQYF. CDR3 nucleotides: TGTGCCAGCAGTTTAGGGGGTGGTGGGACCCAGTACTTC.

The chain recombines TRBV5-4 with TRBJ2-5; 8 nucleotides match TRBD2. CDR3 length equals 16 residues. CDR1 and CDR2 (germline): SGHNT, YYREEE (reference sequence). V trimming: 4 bases; J trimming: 4 bases; junction bases outside the gene matches: 12. Here the CDR3 reads CASSLLTSGVGETQYF. DNA of the CDR3: TGTGCCAGCAGCCTACTCACTAGCGGAGTGGGAGAGACCCAGTACTTC.

CDR3: CAISESGQVTGANVLTF. Here the CDR3 DNA reads TGTGCCATCAGTGAATCGGGACAAGTAACTGGGGCCAACGTCCTGACTTTC. The chain employs TRBV10-3 and TRBJ2-6; D is possibly TRBD1 (6 bases). Trimming removed 3 bases from V and 2 bases from J, with 14 bases in between. This CDR3 comprises 17 residues. From germline, CDR1 is ENHRY and CDR2 SYGVKD.

This clone was seen once. V usage is TRBV5-1 and J usage is TRBJ2-1, with 7 bases fitting TRBD1. The CDR3 is 14 amino acids. The V gene end was trimmed by 5 bases and the J gene end by 5 bases; junction bases not matched to a gene: 7. From germline, CDR1 is SGHRS and CDR2 YFSETQ. In DNA form, the CDR3 reads TGCGCCAGCAGATTACAGGGGCTTCACAATGAGCAGTTCTTC. Its protein product is CASRLQGLHNEQFF.

The V gene is TRBV19, the J gene TRBJ2-7; possible D gene TRBD2, 6 bases. This CDR3 has 11 residues. In germline, CDR1 is LNHDA, CDR2 SQIVND (reference sequence). Trimming shortened V by 5 bases and J by 12 bases, and 14 bases separated the two germline ends. As DNA, the CDR3 is TGTGCCAGTAGTGGCTTGGGGGGAAGGTACTTC. As protein: CASSGLGGRYF.

This clone was recorded once. The J gene is TRBJ2-3, the V gene TRBV15, with D possibly matching TRBD2 (6 bases). The CDR3 extends over 15 amino acids. CDR1 LNHNV and CDR2 YYDKDF come from the germline V gene (reference sequence). The V end lost 5 bases, the J end lost 6 bases, and 18 bases lay between the germline ends. In nucleotides, the CDR3 is TGTGCCACCAGCCGCCGGACTACCCTGGGTGATACGCAGTATTTT. It encodes CATSRRTTLGDTQYF.

The J gene is TRBJ1-4, the V gene TRBV3-1 (or the pseudogene TRBV3-2), with TRBD1 matching 8 bases. From germline, CDR1 is LGHDT and CDR2 YNNKEL (reference sequence). CDR3 length: 17 amino acids. The V and J ends lost 0 bases and 7 bases, in that order; junction bases with no gene match: 10. The CDR3: CASSQDRQGAGGEKLFF. As DNA, the CDR3 is TGTGCCAGCAGCCAAGATCGCCAGGGGGCTGGAGGTGAAAAACTGTTTTTT.

The V gene is TRBV18, the J gene TRBJ2-7; maybe TRBD2 (6 bases). The germline V and J ends were trimmed by 5 bases and 4 bases, with 12 bases remaining between them. Germline V CDR1 and CDR2: KGHSH, LQKENI. The CDR3 totals 13 residues. CDR3 DNA: TGTGCCAGCTCAACGGGACTCGGATACGAGCAGTACTTC. Its translation is CASSTGLGYEQYF. Full variable domain (remainder filled in from reference TRBV18 and TRBJ2-7): NAGVMQNPRHLVRRRGQEARLRCSPMKGHSHVYWYRQLPEEGLKFMVYLQKENIIDESGMPKERFSAEFPKEGPSILRIQQVVRGDSAAYFCASSTGLGYEQYFGPGTRLTVT.

Comment on this clone: At one of its ends the junction is not consistent with the germline gene, which may arise from a read error. The chain links TRBV12-3 or TRBV12-4 to TRBJ2-3; TRBD2 agrees at 7 bases. This CDR3 is 13 amino acids long. The CDR3 protein is CASSLFGGGYRDF. CDR3 bases: TGTGCCAGCAGTTTGTTCGGGGGAGGGTATCGGGATTTT.

The rearrangement uses TRBV12-3 or TRBV12-4 and TRBJ1-1, with 8 nucleotides matching TRBD1. Germline trimming cut 7 bases from V and 4 bases from J; bases unmatched to any gene: 5. The CDR3 sequence is 13 residues long. The CDR3 DNA sequence: TGTGCCAGCATCATACAGGGGGGCACTGAAGCTTTCTTT. Encoded protein: CASIIQGGTEAFF.

This chain uses TRBV7-2 with TRBJ1-1; maybe TRBD1 (6 bases). The germline V and J ends were trimmed by 3 bases and 6 bases, with 11 bases remaining between them. The CDR3 sequence is 13 residues long. Per germline, CDR1 SGHTA and CDR2 FQGNSA. The CDR3 bases are TGTGCCAGCAGCTTCAGGGGCGGAGCTGAAGCTTTCTTT. The encoded protein is CASSFRGGAEAFF.